This passage covers 16 T cell receptor beta chains from one sample sequenced in a study of blood T cell repertoires in COVID-19. The repertoire was sequenced with immunoSEQ multiplex PCR; TCRdb's copy has only in-frame clones and lacks some. Altogether hundreds of thousands of clones are present, 75% to 90% being singletons, with the ten largest covering roughly 6.3%. Source material: PBMCs or T cells enriched from blood (not recorded which). The receptor set was obtained from a woman in her 30s with acute COVID-19.

This clone has more than one count but fewer than ten. The chain links TRBV2 to TRBJ1-1; 8 nucleotides match TRBD1. Losses at the gene ends were 6 bases for V and 4 bases for J; bases not matched to a gene: 16. Germline lookup yields CDR1 SNHLY and CDR2 FYNNEI. The CDR3 extends over 17 amino acids. CDR3 residues: CASSGQGTLAPGTEAFF. The DNA of the CDR3 is TGTGCCAGCAGCGGACAGGGAACCCTTGCACCGGGCACTGAAGCTTTCTTT.

The chain employs TRBV6-5 and TRBJ1-4; D possibly corresponds to TRBD1 (5 bases). The CDR3 has 14 residues. The germline gives CDR1 MNHEY, CDR2 SVGAGI. Trimming took 5 bases from V and 8 from J, leaving 15 bases between them. The CDR3 sequence is CASSRQTRGEKLFF. The DNA for the CDR3 is TGTGCCAGCAGTCGACAGACCCGTGGGGAAAAACTGTTTTTT.

The V and J genes are TRBV5-1 and TRBJ1-1, with 9 bases aligning to TRBD1. This CDR3 is 15 amino acids long. Germline assignment: CDR1 SGHRS and CDR2 YFSETQ. The trim removed 4 bases at V and 7 bases at J, leaving 11 bases unmatched. Here the CDR3 reads CASSTSGTGFGEAFF. CDR3 in DNA: TGCGCCAGCAGCACCTCCGGGACAGGGTTTGGTGAAGCTTTCTTT.

A word on this clone: Other DNA variants within this sample encode the same CDR3. The V call is TRBV5-1, the J call TRBJ2-3; 7 positions agree with TRBD2. From germline, CDR1 is SGHRS and CDR2 YFSETQ. The V gene end was trimmed by 2 bases and the J gene end by 1 base; junction bases not matched to a gene: 13. CDR3 size: 18 residues. The CDR3 nucleotides read TGCGCCAGCAGCTTATCCCCGGGAGGAGTTGTCGGCACAGATACGCAGTATTTT. Its translation: CASSLSPGGVVGTDTQYF.

As to this clone: Other DNA sequences of this sample code for an identical CDR3. This sequence joins TRBV29-1 and TRBJ2-1; no clear D. CDR1 is SQVTM, CDR2 ANQGSEA, per germline. The CDR3 extends over 10 amino acids. V lost 4 bases and J 5 bases, leaving 3 bases between the germline ends. The DNA for the CDR3 is TGCAGCGTTGCCAACAATGAGCAGTTCTTC. The encoded protein is CSVANNEQFF.

The rearrangement links TRBV27 to TRBJ2-2, with TRBD2 matching 8 bases. There are 16 residues in the CDR3. Germline lookup yields CDR1 MNHEY and CDR2 SMNVEV (reference sequence). Unmatched junction bases numbered 10, after V lost 2 bases and J lost 8 bases. DNA for the CDR3: TGTGCCAGCAGTTTAAGAGCGGGAGACCCTCCGGGGGAGCTGTTTTTT. This encodes CASSLRAGDPPGELFF.

The chain combines TRBV9 with TRBJ2-2; TRBD2 aligns across 7 bases. This CDR3 comprises 16 residues. Germline V gene lookup returns CDR1 SGDLS and CDR2 YYNGEE. The V gene end was trimmed by 0 bases and the J gene end by 5 bases; junction bases not matched to a gene: 7. The CDR3 DNA sequence: TGTGCCAGCAGCGTAGCGGGTGCCGGGAGGACCGGGGAGCTGTTTTTT. Protein sequence: CASSVAGAGRTGELFF.

The chain carries TRBV6-2 or TRBV6-3 and TRBJ2-7; possibly TRBD2 for D (5 bases). The CDR3 spans 14 residues. The V end was cut by 2 bases, the J end by 0 bases, with 8 bases between. Germline V gene lookup returns CDR1 MNHEY and CDR2 SVGEGT. The CDR3 DNA sequence: TGTGCCAGCAGTTACGCCGGGATCTCCTACGAGCAGTACTTC. As protein: CASSYAGISYEQYF.

The genes are TRBV6-5 and TRBJ1-1; no clear D gene. The CDR3 contains 14 residues. Trimming cost V 7 bases and J 0 bases, with 12 bases left between them. Germline CDR1 MNHEY, CDR2 SVGAGI. In DNA, the CDR3 is TGTGCCAGCATGTCGGCGGATCTGAACACTGAAGCTTTCTTT. Protein sequence: CASMSADLNTEAFF.

This clone occurred once. This sequence joins TRBV19 and TRBJ1-5; a possible D gene is TRBD1 (5 bases). The CDR3 loop spans 15 amino acids. Per the germline V gene, CDR1 is LNHDA and CDR2 is SQIVND (reference sequence). Trimming pared 5 bases from V and 3 bases from J, leaving 14 bases between. CDR3 loop: CASSPGAQANQPQHF. Here the CDR3 DNA reads TGTGCCAGTAGTCCAGGTGCACAGGCCAATCAGCCCCAGCATTTT.

This clone was found a few times. The chain links TRBV9 to TRBJ2-2; no definite D call. V dropped 0 bases and J dropped 0 bases, with 9 bases sitting between them. Germline V gene lookup returns CDR1 SGDLS and CDR2 YYNGEE. The CDR3 runs to 16 residues. CDR3 in DNA: TGTGCCAGCAGCGTAGTGTGGGCCGCGAACACCGGGGAGCTGTTTTTT. It encodes CASSVVWAANTGELFF.

The gene calls are TRBV4-1 and TRBJ1-6; 7 bases match TRBD1. Germline CDR1 MGHRA, CDR2 YSYEKL. The CDR3 loop spans 18 amino acids. V dropped 0 bases and J dropped 7; count of bases not matched to a gene: 12. CDR3 region: CASSQDFPADRHNSPLHF. The CDR3 DNA follows: TGCGCCAGCAGCCAAGATTTTCCCGCGGACAGGCACAATTCACCCCTCCACTTT.

This sequence joins TRBV7-8 and TRBJ1-4; maybe TRBD1 (5 bases). This CDR3 region has 15 residues. V was trimmed by 1 base and J by 3 bases, leaving 9 bases between them. Germline CDR1 and CDR2: SGHVS and FQNEAQ. The DNA of the CDR3 is TGTGCCAGCAGCTTAGGACCAGGGTCTAATGAAAAACTGTTTTTT. Translation gives CASSLGPGSNEKLFF. Complete variable domain (other parts from reference TRBV7-8 and TRBJ1-4): GAGVSQSPRYKVAKRGQDVALRCDPISGHVSLFWYQQALGQGPEFLTYFQNEAQLDKSGLPSDRFFAERPEGSVSTLKIQRTQQEDSAVYLCASSLGPGSNEKLFFGSGTQLSVL.

This clone was detected only a few times. The rearrangement links TRBV28 to TRBJ2-7; 13 bases are a match to TRBD2. The V gene's germline CDR1 is MDHEN and CDR2 SYDVKM. This CDR3 comprises 16 residues. After removal of 5 bases from V and 5 bases from J, the junction contained 9 bases not matched to a gene. In DNA form, the CDR3 reads TGTGCCAGCAGTCCACGGACTAGCGGGAGCTTGGACGAGCAGTACTTC. Translated: CASSPRTSGSLDEQYF.

This clone appeared a few times. The genes are TRBV27 and TRBJ1-4; no definite D call. The CDR3 consists of 15 residues. Per germline, CDR1 MNHEY and CDR2 SMNVEV (reference sequence). Trimming removed 0 bases from V and 7 bases from J, with 12 bases in between. CDR3 DNA sequence: TGTGCCAGCAGTTTATCCGGGGTAGGAGGTGAAAAACTGTTTTTT. The encoded protein is CASSLSGVGGEKLFF.

This chain connects TRBV2 to TRBJ1-6; D may be TRBD1 (6 bases). CDR1 SNHLY and CDR2 FYNNEI come from the germline V gene. V was pared by 4 bases and J by 5 bases, with 6 bases between. The CDR3 is 13 amino acids. The CDR3 DNA sequence: TGTGCCAGCAGTGGGACAGATAATTCACCCCTCCACTTT. It is translated as CASSGTDNSPLHF.